What follows describes a single TCR beta chain. As yet, its antigen is unknown. The data belong to a study of shared clonotypes between healthy human individuals. Overall study: A few men and a couple of women, aged 18 to 49, were donors. For every donor, three CD4 naive, three CD4 memory, two CD8 naive and one CD8 memory plates were used.

Some clones are missing from TCRdb's copy, which holds only in-frame ones; the method was immunoSEQ multiplex PCR. The sample lists more than 900,000 clones, approximately 80% occurring once. Partitioning of CD4+ cells yielded a CD45RA+ naive subset and a CD45RA-negative memory subset. Study findings and constraints: The study found approximately 5% of naive CD4 clonotypes shared across a few donors.

CDR3 size: 19 residues. With 2 bases removed from V and 2 bases from J, the gap between germline ends came to 22 bases. Germline assignment: CDR1 MGHRA and CDR2 YSYEKL. Sequencing was done on a sample of memory CD4+ T cells from PBMCs. The subset was: CD45RA-negative fraction. The chain couples TRBV4-1 to TRBJ2-4, with D perhaps being TRBD1 or TRBD2 (5 bases each). The receptor was derived from a man aged 18 to 35 in good health. Some clones in this sample may be carry-over from other donors' samples. CDR3 in DNA: TGCGCCAGCAGCCAAAGGGGTAGCGAGGGGACCGGGACCAAAAACATTCAGTACTTC. Its translation: CASSQRGSEGTGTKNIQYF.